This T cell receptor (beta chain) was observed in a study of shared clonotypes between healthy human individuals. The authors distributed each subset's genomic DNA evenly over several immunoSEQ plates. Here immunoSEQ multiplex PCR was the method, and the copy in TCRdb shows in-frame clones only, minus some. Of about 2 million clones detected, about 94% appear once; the ten largest clones hold 1% to 1.5%. CD45RO-negative CD8 cells positively selected for CCR7 made up the naive population, which excluded terminally differentiated effector memory CD45RA+ cells. This CDR3 region has 13 residues. CDR1 is SSHAT, CDR2 FNYEAQ, per germline (reference sequence). Remarks on this clone: One end of the junction does not line up with germline, which may come from a read error.

This clonotype was sampled from a man younger than 35 in good health. V is TRBV7-7 and J is TRBJ2-7, with 8 bases fitting TRBD1. Sequenced sample: naive CD8+ T cells sorted from blood. Written as DNA, the CDR3 is TGTGCTAGCAGCCAGGGGGCATCCTACGAGCAGTACTTC. Translating it yields CASSQGASYEQYF.